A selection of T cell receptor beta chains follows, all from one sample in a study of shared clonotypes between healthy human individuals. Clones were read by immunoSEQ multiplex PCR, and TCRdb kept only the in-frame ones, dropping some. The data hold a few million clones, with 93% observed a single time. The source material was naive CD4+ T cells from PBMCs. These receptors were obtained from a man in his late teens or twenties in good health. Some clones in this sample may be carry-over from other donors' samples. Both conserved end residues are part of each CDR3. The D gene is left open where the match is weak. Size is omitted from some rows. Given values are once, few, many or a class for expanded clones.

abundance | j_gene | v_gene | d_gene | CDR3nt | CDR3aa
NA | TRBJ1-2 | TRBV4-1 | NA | TGCGCCAGCAGCCCTGACCAGGGTGGGTCTAACTATGGCTACACCTTC | CASSPDQGGSNYGYTF
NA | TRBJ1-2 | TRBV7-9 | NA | TGTGCCAGCAGCCCCGAGGGCTATGGCTACACCTTC | CASSPEGYGYTF
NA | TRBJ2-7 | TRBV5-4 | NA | TGTGCCAGCAGCTCCGGGACACCAGCCCTCTACGAGCAGTACTTC | CASSSGTPALYEQYF
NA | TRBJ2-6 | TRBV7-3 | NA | TGTGCCAGCAGCTTAAAGGTCGCCTCTGGGGCCAACGTCCTGACTTTC | CASSLKVASGANVLTF
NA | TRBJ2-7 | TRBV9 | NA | TGTGCCAGCAGCGTAGCTACAGGATATTCCTACGAGCAGTACTTC | CASSVATGYSYEQYF
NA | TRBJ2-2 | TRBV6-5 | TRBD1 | TGTGCCAGCAGCGGACAGGCGACCAACACCGGGGAGCTGTTTTTT | CASSGQATNTGELFF
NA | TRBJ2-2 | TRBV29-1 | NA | TGCAGCGTTGTCCTCGACAGGAACACCGGGGAGCTGTTTTTT | CSVVLDRNTGELFF
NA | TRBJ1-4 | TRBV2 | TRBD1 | TGTGCCAGCAGTGGGACAGGAACCCCCGAAAAACTGTTTTTT | CASSGTGTPEKLFF
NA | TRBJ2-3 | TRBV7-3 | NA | TGTGCCAGCAGCGATTACGGAGATACGCAGTATTTT | CASSDYGDTQYF
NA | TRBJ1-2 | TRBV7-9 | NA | TGTGCCAGCAGCAACCGACCGGATGGCTACACCTTC | CASSNRPDGYTF
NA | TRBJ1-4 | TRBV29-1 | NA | TGCAGCGTGGGAAGAAGTGAAAAACTGTTTTTT | CSVGRSEKLFF
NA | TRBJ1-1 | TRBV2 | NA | TGTGCCAGCACCCCGGACAGTTTAATAGCTGAAGCTTTCTTT | CASTPDSLIAEAFF
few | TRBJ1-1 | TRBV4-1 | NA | TGCGCCAGCAGCCAAGTCCAAGTACGGACTGAAGCTTTCTTT | CASSQVQVRTEAFF
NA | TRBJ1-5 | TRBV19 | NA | TGTGCCAGTAGTATAGATCGGGTGGCAGGACTAAACAATCAGCCCCAGCATTTT | CASSIDRVAGLNNQPQHF
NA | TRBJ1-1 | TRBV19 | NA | TGTGCCAGTAGTCCACGGAGAGGTGTTATCACTGAAGCTTTCTTT | CASSPRRGVITEAFF
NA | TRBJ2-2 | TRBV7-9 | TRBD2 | TGTGCAGAGATCCGGACTAGCGGGAAATTGAACACCGGGGAGCTGTTTTTT | CAEIRTSGKLNTGELFF
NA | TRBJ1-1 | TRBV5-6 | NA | TGTGAATACGGTTGGAGAACGAACACTGAAGCTTTCTTT | CEYGWRTNTEAFF
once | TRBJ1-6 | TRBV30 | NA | TGTGCCTGGAGTGTACAAAATAATTCACCCCTCCACTTT | CAWSVQNNSPLHF
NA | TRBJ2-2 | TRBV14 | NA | TGTGCCAGCAGCGGGTTCAGTAGCTCGAACACCGGGGAGCTGTTTTTT | CASSGFSSSNTGELFF
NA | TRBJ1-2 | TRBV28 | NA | TGTGCCAGCAGTTATGACGGCTATGGCTACACCTTC | CASSYDGYGYTF
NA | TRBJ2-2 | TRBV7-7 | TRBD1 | TGTGCCAGCAGCCCAGGGGGCACCGGGGAGCTGTTTTTT | CASSPGGTGELFF
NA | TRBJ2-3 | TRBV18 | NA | TGTGCCAGCTCACAAGGACTAACCACAGATACGCAGTATTTT | CASSQGLTTDTQYF
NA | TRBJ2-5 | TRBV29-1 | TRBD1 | TGCAGCGTTAAAGACAGGGGACGGGAGACCCAGTACTTC | CSVKDRGRETQYF
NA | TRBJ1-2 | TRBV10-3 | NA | TGTGCCATCAGTAGTAAGGTGTCGGAAGGCTACACCTTC | CAISSKVSEGYTF
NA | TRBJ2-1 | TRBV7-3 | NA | TGTGCCAGCAGCTTCAGTTTCGGTGAGCAGTTCTTC | CASSFSFGEQFF
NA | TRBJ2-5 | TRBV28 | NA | TGTGCCAGCAGTTCCTTGTCCTGGGAGACCCAGTACTTC | CASSSLSWETQYF
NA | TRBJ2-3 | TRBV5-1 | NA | TGCGCCAGCAGCTTGGTGGGCGGGAGCACAGATACGCAGTATTTT | CASSLVGGSTDTQYF
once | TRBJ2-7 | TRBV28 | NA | TGTGCCAGCACGCCATCCGGGAACACCTACGAGCAGTACTTC | CASTPSGNTYEQYF
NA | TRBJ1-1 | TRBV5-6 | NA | TGTGCCAGCAGCTTGGAGGGTAGGGTCACTGAAGCTTTCTTT | CASSLEGRVTEAFF
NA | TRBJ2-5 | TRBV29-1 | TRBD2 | TGCAGCGTTCCAAGACTAGCGGGAGGGCCTTGGGAGACCCAGTACTTC | CSVPRLAGGPWETQYF
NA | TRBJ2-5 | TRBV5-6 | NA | TGTGCCAGCAGCTTATTGACAGTGCCTACGGGGCAGTACTTC | CASSLLTVPTGQYF